What follows describes a single T cell receptor beta chain. V was cut by 0 bases and J by 2 bases, with 10 bases left in between. CDR1 is MNHEY and CDR2 is SVGAGI in the germline V gene. This CDR3 region has 15 residues. The sample belongs to a study of cytomegalovirus exposure and HLA in healthy donors. The PCR had 60 Vbeta and 13 Jbeta primers. Sequencing used immunoSEQ multiplex PCR; TCRdb keeps in-frame clones, though not all of them. The sample includes roughly 130,000 clones, roughly 63% of them seen just once. This clonotype was obtained from a man under 40 in good health and CMV-seropositive. V and J are TRBV6-5 and TRBJ1-1, with unresolved D. Sequencing used PBMCs. The DNA for the CDR3 is TGTGCCAGCAGTTACTCAGGGAGCCTTAACACTGAAGCTTTCTTT. It translates to CASSYSGSLNTEAFF.